The present TCR beta chain was sequenced within a study of T cell changes during pregnancy in multiple sclerosis (dated 2019 in TCRdb). For the study in its entirety: In women with multiple sclerosis, the researchers looked at how the T cell repertoire shifted as pregnancy progressed.

Library method: the immunoSEQ multiplex PCR assay. The source is immuneACCESS, and TCRdb retained only in-frame sequences with V and J called. Part of the clones is not carried over; for the studies checked, unresolved V genes explain less than half of this, and the remainder is unexplained. The sample records about 60,000 clones, 90% to 95% of which are singletons. 0.85% to 0.9% of the sample rests with the top ten. The CDR3 runs 14 residues from the cysteine to the phenylalanine. Only the CDR3 part of the read is kept: 42 bases, read in frame from the first base. The germline V gene yields MGHRA for CDR1 and YSYEKL for CDR2. Relative to germline, V is 0 bases shorter and J is 8 bases shorter, with 13 bases between their ends. As to this clone: There is no known antigen for this receptor. Base qualities were left out, and no much larger clone turns up one base away.

The clonotype originates from a female donor with multiple sclerosis, enrolled in a pregnancy study. The receptor chain draws on TRBV4-1 and TRBJ1-2; there is no confident call for the D gene. Here the sequenced sample was peripheral blood, taken before pregnancy. The bases are TGCGCCAGCAGCCAAGAGAGTTACTATGGAGGCTACACCTTC. It is translated as CASSQESYYGGYTF.